The TCR beta chain described here comes from a study of cytomegalovirus exposure and HLA in healthy donors (TCRdb year 2017). Some background on the complete study: According to a later analysis, the roughly 120 validation repertoires were produced on the same platform as the approximately 620 repertoires of the first cohort. The study aimed to test whether signatures of past pathogen exposure could be identified by cataloging public T cell receptors. A separate validation cohort of 90 to 150 different subjects was used in addition to the approximately 700-subject first cohort. To predict cytomegalovirus infection status, the study brought together high-throughput TCR immunosequencing, statistical association of individual TCRs with disease status, and machine learning.

Overall results and qualifications from the work: According to the authors, the approach could potentially be generalized to other disease states and immunological phenotypes. Most TCR sequences were observed very rarely across donors, whereas some public TCRs were present in many individuals. In a later analysis, TCRs clustered in the first cohort were found to also tend to co-occur in the 120 or so validation repertoires, with approximately 95% of cluster scores above 0. The study listed 150 to 200 TCR beta chains as associated with cytomegalovirus. The classifier was reported to diagnose cytomegalovirus status with high specificity and sensitivity in both the original and validation cohorts. The validation cohort had no HLA typing available for a later analysis, so co-occurrence within that cohort was assessed over all 130 or so repertoires. A few of the identified cytomegalovirus-associated TCR beta chains were confirmed in vitro to be specific for cytomegalovirus antigens.

Only one count was recorded for this clone. What antigen it recognizes has not been identified. Base qualities were left out, and no much larger clone turns up one base away. The method behind the library was the immunoSEQ multiplex PCR assay. The original pipeline was this. To diagnose cytomegalovirus status from the catalog of TCR beta chain sequences, a statistical classification framework was built. In its TCRdb copy, this immuneACCESS table keeps in-frame sequences only and misses some clones. Where compared with another copy, unresolved V genes explain less than half of these, and the others have no known cause. That table is the source of V, J and clone size, and D and trimming were worked out from the DNA. The sample profile shows 55,000 to 65,000 clones; around nine tenths of them were found once. The top ten clones comprise roughly 1.2% of the sample. The germline V gene encodes CDR1 SGHRS and CDR2 YFSETQ. Its CDR3 holds 16 amino acids, cysteine through phenylalanine. The kept DNA is CDR3 alone, 48 bases in frame from the first base. From V the trimming removes 3 bases and from J it removes 3 bases, while the gene matches leave 5 bases of the junction unaccounted for.

The donors were included in the validation cohort of over a hundred subjects, a group kept apart from the roughly 700-subject first cohort. The chain joins TRBV5-1 to TRBJ2-6; 8 bases in the middle match TRBD1. Sequencing was done on a sample of PBMCs. The sequence was collected from a young man in good health and CMV-seronegative. The encoded CDR3 is CASSSTGAGGANVLTF. The DNA sequence is TGCGCCAGCAGCTCGACAGGGGCGGGTGGGGCCAACGTCCTGACTTTC.